Below are 24 T cell receptor beta chains sequenced from a single sample in a study of Graves' ophthalmopathy and Graves' hyperthyroidism. CDR3 regions of TCR beta were amplified from RNA transcripts. After a first-round RT-PCR with HTBI primers, a second-round multiplex PCR was run. TCRdb reprocessed the multiplex PCR reads via MiXCR and lists one record per CDR3 protein. The repertoire includes hundreds of thousands of distinct CDR3 sequences, about a fifth of them detected once, and about 6.6% sits in the top ten. Sequencing was done on a sample of peripheral blood. The source of these receptors is a woman younger than 30 with stable Graves' hyperthyroidism. Some clones in this sample may be carry-over from other donors' samples.

The chain carries TRBV27 and TRBJ2-7; D perhaps matches TRBD2 (7 bases). The germline CDR1 and CDR2 sequences are MNHEY and SMNVEV (reference sequence). The CDR3 is 15 amino acids. Trimming stripped 3 bases from V and 3 bases from J, with 15 bases between. The CDR3 DNA is TGTGCCAGCAGTTTGGCGGGGGCTAACATCTACGAGCAGTACTTC. It codes for CASSLAGANIYEQYF.

This clonotype was seen many times. The chain has TRBV29-1 and TRBJ1-1; 9 nucleotides line up with TRBD1. This CDR3 spans 13 amino acids. From germline, CDR1 is SQVTM and CDR2 ANQGSEA. J gave up 5 bases and V 6 bases, and 7 bases lay outside the gene matches. This CDR3 is CSVQTGGETEAFF. For the CDR3, the DNA is TGCAGCGTCCAGACAGGGGGTGAGACTGAAGCTTTCTTT.

This sequence joins TRBV20-1 and TRBJ1-5; perhaps TRBD1 as D (5 bases). Between the trimmed V and J ends, which lost 1 base and 9 bases, there was a span of 10 bases. There are 12 residues in the CDR3. Germline CDR1 and CDR2: DFQATT and SNEGSKA (reference sequence). The CDR3 is CSARGRDAPQHF. CDR3 DNA: TGCAGTGCTAGAGGGCGGGACGCGCCCCAGCATTTT.

The rearrangement uses TRBV14 and TRBJ1-2, with 8 bases that match TRBD1. Germline-derived CDR1 and CDR2 are SGHDN and FVKESK. After removal of 4 bases from V and 1 base from J, the junction contained 5 bases not matched to a gene. The CDR3 consists of 15 residues. This CDR3 is CASSPGQGFNYGYTF. Written as DNA, the CDR3 is TGTGCCAGCAGCCCCGGACAGGGTTTTAACTATGGCTACACCTTC.

Comment on this clonotype: The CDR3 carries no conserved terminal phenylalanine or tryptophan, so it likely arises from a read error. The V and J genes are TRBV2 and TRBJ1-1; D ambiguous. Germline values: CDR1 SNHLY, CDR2 FYNNEI. The CDR3 has 17 residues. The CDR3 is CASSDNSLNLEKTEAFY. CDR3 bases: TGTGCTAGCAGTGATAACAGCCTTAACCTAGAGAAGACTGAAGCTTTCTAT.

At least ten counts were recorded for this clonotype. The rearrangement uses TRBV25-1 and TRBJ2-7; D perhaps matches TRBD1 (5 bases). This CDR3 has 12 amino acids. Trimming left V 2 bases short and J 9 bases short, with 11 bases between. Germline-derived CDR1 and CDR2 are MGHDK and SYGVNS. CDR3 protein: CASSETGWGQYF. CDR3 in DNA: TGTGCCAGCAGTGAAACAGGATGGGGGCAGTACTTC.

This clonotype was recorded at least ten times. The rearrangement links TRBV15 to TRBJ2-7; 8 nucleotides align to TRBD1. Trimming removed 3 bases from V and 0 bases from J; junction bases left unmatched: 1. Germline V gene lookup returns CDR1 LNHNV and CDR2 YYDKDF (reference sequence). This CDR3 contains 14 residues. CDR3: CATSSDRGSYEQYF. CDR3 coding DNA: TGTGCCACCAGCAGCGACAGGGGCTCCTACGAGCAGTACTTC.

Of note for this clonotype: The CDR3 does not close with the conserved phenylalanine or tryptophan, likely indicating a read error. The chain employs TRBV27 and TRBJ1-5; 7 bases agree with TRBD1. This CDR3 spans 16 amino acids. Germline CDR1 is MNHEY and CDR2 is SMNVEV (reference sequence). The J segment lost 3 bases and the V segment lost 2 bases, leaving 7 bases of the junction unmatched. The chain's CDR3 is CASSLLPGGINQPQHE. CDR3 nucleotide sequence: TGTGCCAGCAGTTTACTTCCAGGGGGAATCAATCAGCCCCAGCATGAG.

This rearrangement joins TRBV28 to TRBJ1-1; 7 nucleotides align to TRBD1. This CDR3 is built from 14 residues. J lost 5 bases, V lost 6 bases, and 9 bases had no gene match. Germline CDR1 MDHEN, CDR2 SYDVKM. CDR3 in amino acids: CASSPSTGLTEAFF. The CDR3 DNA reads TGTGCCAGCAGCCCGTCGACAGGGCTAACTGAAGCTTTCTTT.

This clonotype was recorded at least ten times. This chain links TRBV6-8 with TRBJ2-7, with D perhaps TRBD1 (5 bases). Germline CDR1 MNHGY, CDR2 SAAAGT. The CDR3 has 14 residues. The germline V and J ends were trimmed by 8 bases and 2 bases, with 16 bases remaining between them. For the CDR3, the DNA is TGTGCCAGCCGACAGACAGTCTTTCCCTACGAGCAGTACTTC. Amino acid sequence: CASRQTVFPYEQYF.

The chain joins TRBV28 to TRBJ2-4; perhaps D is TRBD1 or TRBD2 (6 bases each). CDR3 length: 15 amino acids. Germline assignment: CDR1 MDHEN and CDR2 SYDVKM. The germline V and J ends were trimmed by 6 bases and 3 bases, with 15 bases remaining between them. DNA of the CDR3: TGTGCCAGCAGCCCTGAAGGGGGGTACAAAAACATTCAGTACTTC. It specifies CASSPEGGYKNIQYF.

This clonotype was picked up many times. The chain carries TRBV27 and TRBJ1-1, with D unresolved. This CDR3 spans 14 amino acids. CDR1 and CDR2 from the germline V gene are MNHEY and SMNVEV (reference sequence). V lost 6 bases to trimming and J lost 3 bases, with 14 bases between them. The CDR3 here is CASRPYWVDTEAFF. CDR3 nucleotides: TGTGCCAGCAGGCCCTATTGGGTTGACACTGAAGCTTTCTTT.

This clonotype was counted at least ten times. The chain recombines TRBV30 with TRBJ2-7, with 7 bases that match TRBD1. The CDR3 contains 13 residues. V lost 2 bases and J lost 7; bases outside the gene matches: 8. CDR1 and CDR2 from the germline V gene are GTSNPN and SVGIG (reference sequence). This CDR3 is CAWSRQGSGEQYF. The CDR3 DNA follows: TGTGCCTGGAGTCGACAGGGCTCGGGAGAGCAGTACTTC. Using reference TRBV30 and TRBJ2-7 for the parts outside the CDR3, the full variable domain is SQTIHQWPATLVQPVGSPLSLECTVEGTSNPNLYWYRQAAGRGLQLLFYSVGIGQISSEVPQNLSASRPQDRQFILSSKKLLLSDSGFYLCAWSRQGSGEQYFGPGTRLTVT.

This clonotype was detected many times. CDR3 in DNA: TGTGCCAGCAGTCAATACAGGGGTCTGACCGATCAGCCCCAGCATTTT. This encodes CASSQYRGLTDQPQHF. V and J are TRBV6-2 or TRBV6-3 and TRBJ1-5; 7 positions agree with TRBD1. The V gene's germline CDR1 is MNHEY and CDR2 SVGEGT. Trimming cost V 5 bases and J 5 bases; bases outside gene matches: 12. CDR3 length: 16 amino acids.

V is TRBV10-3 and J is TRBJ1-5, with a tentative D call TRBD1 (5 bases). The CDR3 extends over 14 amino acids. CDR1 is ENHRY, CDR2 SYGVKD, per germline. Trimming removed 8 bases from V and 7 bases from J, with 18 bases in between. The CDR3 here is CAIGSGSGPQPQHF. As DNA, the CDR3 is TGTGCCATCGGTTCTGGTTCAGGGCCCCAGCCCCAGCATTTT.

This clonotype was detected ten times or more. The chain recombines TRBV3-1 with TRBJ2-4, with no clear D. The CDR3 length is 13 residues. Germline V gene data show CDR1 as LGHDT and CDR2 as YNNKEL (reference sequence). Trimming removed 0 bases from V and 13 bases from J, with 13 bases in between. The CDR3 DNA sequence: TGTGCCAGCAGCCAAGATCGGCCCACTACCCAGTACTTC. Translating gives CASSQDRPTTQYF.

This clonotype was counted ten times or more. V is TRBV28 and J is TRBJ2-7; maybe TRBD2 (6 bases). The germline V gene encodes CDR1 MDHEN and CDR2 SYDVKM. This CDR3 is built from 15 residues. Trimming left V 3 bases short and J 3 bases short, with 15 bases between. The DNA for the CDR3 is TGTGCCAGCAGTTTGTGGGAGGAGGAAAACTACGAGCAGTACTTC. This encodes CASSLWEEENYEQYF.

The chain employs TRBV6-2 or TRBV6-3 and TRBJ2-7; D might be TRBD2 (5 bases). The CDR3 is 15 residues long. The ends were cut back, 8 bases at V and 7 bases at J, with 24 bases in the middle. From germline, CDR1 is MNHEY and CDR2 SVGEGT. The CDR3 is CASQRDAGPDREQYF. CDR3 nucleotide sequence: TGTGCCAGCCAACGAGATGCGGGCCCCGACCGGGAGCAGTACTTC.

At least ten counts were recorded for this clonotype. This chain links TRBV2 with TRBJ2-7, with D unclear. The CDR3 sequence is 13 residues long. Trimming stripped 6 bases from V and 0 bases from J, with 9 bases between. From germline, CDR1 is SNHLY and CDR2 FYNNEI. The CDR3 DNA reads TGTGCCAGCAGAGACCCTAGCTCCTACGAGCAGTACTTC. This translates into CASRDPSSYEQYF.

V gene TRBV6-1 combines with J gene TRBJ2-4; D gene unclear. V was shortened by 2 bases and J by 7 bases, with 15 bases between the two germline ends. Germline V gives CDR1 MNHNS, CDR2 SASEGT. The CDR3 runs 15 residues. The CDR3 nucleotides read TGTGCCAGCAGTGAACTGGCGACCCCTCGGAACATTCAGTACTTC. This translates into CASSELATPRNIQYF.

This clonotype was seen ten or more times. The rearrangement links TRBV15 to TRBJ2-5; 8 bases map to TRBD1. Trimming took 4 bases from V and 3 from J; bases not matched to a gene: 4. This CDR3 has 14 amino acids. Per the germline V gene, CDR1 is LNHNV and CDR2 is YYDKDF (reference sequence). For the CDR3, the DNA is TGTGCCACCAGCACCCGGACAGGGAAAGAGACCCAGTACTTC. Translating gives CATSTRTGKETQYF. The whole variable domain, remainder taken from reference TRBV15 and TRBJ2-5, is DAMVIQNPRYQVTQFGKPVTLSCSQTLNHNVMYWYQQKSSQAPKLLFHYYDKDFNNEADTPDNFQSRRPNTSFCFLDIRSPGLGDTAMYLCATSTRTGKETQYFGPGTRLLVL.

This clonotype was detected only a few times. CDR3 amino acids: CASSDEGQGAAEAFF. DNA for the CDR3: TGTGCCAGTAGTGATGAGGGACAGGGGGCTGCTGAAGCTTTCTTT. The chain couples TRBV19 to TRBJ1-1; 12 bases are a match to TRBD1. Germline V CDR1 and CDR2: LNHDA, SQIVND (reference sequence). V lost 5 bases to trimming and J lost 6 bases; unmatched junction nucleotides: 7. The CDR3 is 15 residues long.

This clonotype has at least ten counts. The rearrangement uses TRBV24-1 and TRBJ1-1; the match to TRBD1 covers 7 bases. CDR3 size: 14 residues. Germline V gene sequence: CDR1 KGHDR, CDR2 SFDVKD. V shed 4 bases and J 1 base; nucleotides not matched to a gene: 2. Here the CDR3 DNA reads TGTGCCACCAGTGAGACAGGGCGGAACACTGAAGCTTTCTTT. Its protein is CATSETGRNTEAFF.

This clonotype has a count of ten or more. The CDR3, as DNA: TGTGCCAGCAGCCCTGAGAGCTCCTACGAGCAGTACTTC. Translating gives CASSPESSYEQYF. V is TRBV12-3 or TRBV12-4 and J is TRBJ2-7; D is ambiguous. Deletions cut 6 bases from V and 0 bases from J, with 9 bases between. This CDR3 contains 13 residues.